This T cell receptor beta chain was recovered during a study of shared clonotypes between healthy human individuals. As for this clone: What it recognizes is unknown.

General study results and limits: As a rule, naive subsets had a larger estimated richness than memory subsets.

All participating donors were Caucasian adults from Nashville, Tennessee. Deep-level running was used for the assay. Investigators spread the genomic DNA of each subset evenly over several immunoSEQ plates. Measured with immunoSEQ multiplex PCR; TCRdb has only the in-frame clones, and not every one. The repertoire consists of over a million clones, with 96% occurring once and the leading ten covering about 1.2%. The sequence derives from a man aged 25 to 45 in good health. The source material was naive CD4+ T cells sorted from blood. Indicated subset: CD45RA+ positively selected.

The CDR3: CASSLGQGRDTEAFF. The CDR3 bases are TGTGCCAGCAGCTTAGGACAGGGAAGAGATACTGAAGCTTTCTTT. The rearrangement joins TRBV5-4 to TRBJ1-1; TRBD1 matches at 8 bases. The CDR3 is made up of 15 amino acids. V was pared by 2 bases and J by 5 bases, with 8 bases of the junction left unmatched. Germline V lookup: CDR1 SGHNT, CDR2 YYREEE (reference sequence).